Sequencing of this T cell receptor beta chain was carried out in a study of human T cells and chemical hapten exposure. Study-level information: The scalp of each patient received a weekly diphenylcyclopropenone dose for the full roughly 25-week study. Cases of alopecia areata, totalis or universalis occurred in a predominantly female patient group. How much TCR each sample yielded varied, mostly because pooled library volumes differed slightly.

MiXCR, applied by TCRdb to the RACE reads, yields one record per CDR3 protein. The sample lists approximately 370,000 distinct CDR3 sequences, roughly 6% seen once, with approximately 8.2% in the top ten. General study points: Expanded TCRs created a significantly greater count of big CDR3 similarity clusters than controls did.

Germline V gene data show CDR1 as SGHTA and CDR2 as FQGNSA. J lost 7 bases, V lost 5 bases, and 15 bases had no gene match. The CDR3 is 18 amino acids. Concerning this clonotype itself: The antigen is not known.

Time point in this sample: pre-sensitization, week 0. Regarding treatment: therapeutic diphenylcyclopropenone sensitization with weekly scalp DPC. This sequence joins TRBV7-2 and TRBJ2-5; 14 bases fit TRBD2. The sequence derives from a woman younger than 30 with alopecia areata. Some clones in this sample may be carry-over from other donors' samples. The sample was whole blood, taken in connection with sensitization to the hapten diphenylcyclopropenone (DPC). The DNA for the CDR3 is TGTGCCAGCAGCCGGGGACTAGCGGGGGCCCCCAGGATGGGGACCCAGTACTTC. It yields the protein CASSRGLAGAPRMGTQYF.